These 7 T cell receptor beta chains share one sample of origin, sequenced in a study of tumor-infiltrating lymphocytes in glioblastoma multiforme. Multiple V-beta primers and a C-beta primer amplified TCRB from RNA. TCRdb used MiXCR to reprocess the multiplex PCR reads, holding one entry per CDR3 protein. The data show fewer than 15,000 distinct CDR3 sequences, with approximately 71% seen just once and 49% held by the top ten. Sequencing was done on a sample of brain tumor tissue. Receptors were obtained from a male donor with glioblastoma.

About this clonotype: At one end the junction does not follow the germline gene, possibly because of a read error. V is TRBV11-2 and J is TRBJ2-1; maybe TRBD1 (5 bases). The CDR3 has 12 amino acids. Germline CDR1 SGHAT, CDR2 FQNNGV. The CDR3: CASSPDSAEQLF. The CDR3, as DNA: TGTGCCAGCAGCCCAGACAGTGCCGAGCAGCTCTTC.

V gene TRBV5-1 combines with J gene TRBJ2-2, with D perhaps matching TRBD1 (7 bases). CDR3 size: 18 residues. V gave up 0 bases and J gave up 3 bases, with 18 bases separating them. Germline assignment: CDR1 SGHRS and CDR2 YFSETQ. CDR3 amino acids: CASSLGPRTGGDTGELFF. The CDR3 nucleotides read TGCGCCAGCAGCTTGGGGCCCCGGACAGGAGGGGACACCGGGGAGCTGTTTTTT.

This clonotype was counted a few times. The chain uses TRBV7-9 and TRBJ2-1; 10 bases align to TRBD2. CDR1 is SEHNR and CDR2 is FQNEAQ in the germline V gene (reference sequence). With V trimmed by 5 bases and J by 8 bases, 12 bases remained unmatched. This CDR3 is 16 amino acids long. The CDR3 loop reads CASSPSSGGAKDEQFF. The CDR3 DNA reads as TGTGCCAGCAGCCCGTCTAGCGGGGGCGCAAAGGATGAGCAGTTCTTC.

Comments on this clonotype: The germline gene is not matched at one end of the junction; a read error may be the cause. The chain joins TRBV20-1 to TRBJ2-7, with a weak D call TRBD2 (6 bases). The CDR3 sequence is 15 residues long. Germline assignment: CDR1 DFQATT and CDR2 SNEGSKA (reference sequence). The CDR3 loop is CNAREGTSEGCEQYF. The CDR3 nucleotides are TGCAATGCTAGAGAAGGGACTTCGGAGGGTTGTGAGCAGTACTTC.

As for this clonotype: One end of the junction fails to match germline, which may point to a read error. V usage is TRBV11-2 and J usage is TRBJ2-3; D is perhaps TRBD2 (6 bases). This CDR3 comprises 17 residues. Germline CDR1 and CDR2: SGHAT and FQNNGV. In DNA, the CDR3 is TGTGGCAGCAGCTTAGATCATGCGAACACTAGCACATATACGCAGTATTTT. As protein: CGSSLDHANTSTYTQYF.

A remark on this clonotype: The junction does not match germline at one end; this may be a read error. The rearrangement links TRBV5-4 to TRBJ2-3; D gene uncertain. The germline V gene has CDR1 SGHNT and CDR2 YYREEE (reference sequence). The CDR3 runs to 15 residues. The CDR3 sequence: CASRLFLVATDTQYF. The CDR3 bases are TGTGCCAGCCGCTTGTTCCTGGTGGCCACAGATACGCAGTATTTT.

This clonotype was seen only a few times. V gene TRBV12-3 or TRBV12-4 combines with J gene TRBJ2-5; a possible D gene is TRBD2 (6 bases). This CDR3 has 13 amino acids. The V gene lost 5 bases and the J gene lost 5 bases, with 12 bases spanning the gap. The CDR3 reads CASSLGLLETQYF. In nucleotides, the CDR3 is TGTGCCAGCAGTCTGGGACTTTTGGAGACCCAGTACTTC.